Sequencing of this T cell receptor (beta chain) was carried out in a study of T-cell memory formation after mild COVID-19. Whole-study context: TCR clusters were mostly confined to one donor each.

CDR3 size: 17 residues. The V end lost 4 bases, the J end lost 4 bases, and 20 bases lay between the germline ends. Germline V gives CDR1 SGHNT, CDR2 YENEEA. TCRdb fed the 5' RACE reads into MiXCR, producing one record per CDR3 protein. The table records 430,000 or so distinct CDR3 sequences, more than 20% of them present only once. The source is an adult woman who had mild COVID-19 (a few samples of this study predate the infection). Cell type and time point are not known. V gene TRBV11-3 combines with J gene TRBJ2-1, with a weak D call TRBD2 (7 bases). Sequences were obtained from PBMCs or a T cell subset sorted from them (not recorded which). CDR3: CASSSYRASGTYNEQFF. The CDR3 coding sequence is TGTGCCAGCAGCTCCTACAGGGCTAGCGGCACTTACAATGAGCAGTTCTTC.